The present entry profiles one T cell receptor (beta chain) with its context. The CDR3 spans 13 residues. Looked up from germline, CDR1 is SGHTS and CDR2 is YDEGEE. With 8 bases removed from V and 7 bases from J, the gap between germline ends came to 13 bases. Libraries were prepared by immunoSEQ multiplex PCR; TCRdb keeps only in-frame clonotypes and omits some of them. The sample has 330,000 or so clones; about 89% are singletons. These data are taken from a study of blood T cell repertoires in COVID-19. Study context: PBMCs, B-cell-depleted T cells, or T cells were the source of the cDNA or gDNA that made up the material.

The sequenced sample was PBMCs or T cells enriched from blood (not recorded which). This chain connects TRBV5-8 to TRBJ1-6, with D possibly TRBD1 on 6 matching bases. The TCR sequence derives from a middle-aged man in a cohort exposed to, infected with or recovered from COVID-19 (not recorded which). The CDR3 region is CASRDMSNSPLHF. In DNA form, the CDR3 reads TGTGCCAGTCGGGACATGAGCAATTCACCCCTCCACTTT.